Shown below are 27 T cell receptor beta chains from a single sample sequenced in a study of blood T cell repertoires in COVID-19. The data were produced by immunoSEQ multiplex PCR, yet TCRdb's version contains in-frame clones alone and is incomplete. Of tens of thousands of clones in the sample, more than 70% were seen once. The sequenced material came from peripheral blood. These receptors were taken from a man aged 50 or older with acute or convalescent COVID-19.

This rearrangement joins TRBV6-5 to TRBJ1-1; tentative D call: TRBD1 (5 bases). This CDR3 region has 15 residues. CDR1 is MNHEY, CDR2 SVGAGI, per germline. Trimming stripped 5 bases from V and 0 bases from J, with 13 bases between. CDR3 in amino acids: CASSPPGRMNTEAFF. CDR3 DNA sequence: TGTGCCAGCAGTCCCCCAGGGCGAATGAACACTGAAGCTTTCTTT.

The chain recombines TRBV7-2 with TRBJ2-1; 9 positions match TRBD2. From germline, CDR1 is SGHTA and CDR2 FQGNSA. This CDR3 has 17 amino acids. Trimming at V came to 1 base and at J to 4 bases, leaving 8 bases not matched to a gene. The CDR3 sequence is CASSLVGVAGVYNEQFF. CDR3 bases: TGTGCCAGCAGCTTAGTAGGGGTAGCGGGAGTTTACAATGAGCAGTTCTTC.

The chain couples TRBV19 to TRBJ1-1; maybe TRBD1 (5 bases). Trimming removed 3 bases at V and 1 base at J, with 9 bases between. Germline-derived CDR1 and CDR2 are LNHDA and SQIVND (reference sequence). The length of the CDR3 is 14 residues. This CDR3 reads CASSIPGRNTEAFF. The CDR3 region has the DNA TGTGCCAGTAGTATTCCAGGGCGGAACACTGAAGCTTTCTTT. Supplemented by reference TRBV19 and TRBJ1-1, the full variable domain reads DGGITQSPKYLFRKEGQNVTLSCEQNLNHDAMYWYRQDPGQGLRLIYYSQIVNDFQKGDIAEGYSVSREKKESFPLTVTSAQKNPTAFYLCASSIPGRNTEAFFGQGTRLTVV.

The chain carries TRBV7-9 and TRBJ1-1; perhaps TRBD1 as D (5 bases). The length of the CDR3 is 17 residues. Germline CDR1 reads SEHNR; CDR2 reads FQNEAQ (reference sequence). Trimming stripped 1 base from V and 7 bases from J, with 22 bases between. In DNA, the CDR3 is TGTGCCAGCAGCTTAGGGGGCCAGGCGACCCCAAGAGTTGAAGCTTTCTTT. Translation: CASSLGGQATPRVEAFF.

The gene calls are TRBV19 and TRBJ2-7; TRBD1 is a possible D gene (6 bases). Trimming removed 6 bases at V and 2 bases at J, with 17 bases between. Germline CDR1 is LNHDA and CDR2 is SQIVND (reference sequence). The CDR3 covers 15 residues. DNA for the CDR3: TGTGCCAGTAGATATTCGACAGGACGGACCTACGAGCAGTACTTC. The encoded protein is CASRYSTGRTYEQYF.

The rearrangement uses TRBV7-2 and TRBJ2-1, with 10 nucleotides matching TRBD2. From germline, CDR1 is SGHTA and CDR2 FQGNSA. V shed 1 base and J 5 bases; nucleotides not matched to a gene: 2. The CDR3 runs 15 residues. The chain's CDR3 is CASSLVLAGNNEQFF. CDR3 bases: TGTGCCAGCAGCTTAGTACTAGCGGGGAACAATGAGCAGTTCTTC. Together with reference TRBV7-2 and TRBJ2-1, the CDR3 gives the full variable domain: GAGVSQSPSNKVTEKGKDVELRCDPISGHTALYWYRQSLGQGLEFLIYFQGNSAPDKSGLPSDRFSAERTGGSVSTLTIQRTQQEDSAVYLCASSLVLAGNNEQFFGPGTRLTVL.

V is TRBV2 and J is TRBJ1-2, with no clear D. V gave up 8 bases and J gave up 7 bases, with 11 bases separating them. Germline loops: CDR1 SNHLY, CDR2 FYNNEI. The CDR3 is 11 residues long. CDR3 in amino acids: CASGVRAGYTF. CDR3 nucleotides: TGTGCCAGCGGCGTGAGGGCTGGCTACACCTTC.

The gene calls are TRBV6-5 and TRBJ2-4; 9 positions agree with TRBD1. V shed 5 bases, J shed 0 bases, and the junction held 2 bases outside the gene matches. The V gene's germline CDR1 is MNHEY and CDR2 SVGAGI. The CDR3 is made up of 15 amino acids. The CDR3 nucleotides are TGTGCCAGCAGTCCGGACAGGGGAGCCAAAAACATTCAGTACTTC. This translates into CASSPDRGAKNIQYF.

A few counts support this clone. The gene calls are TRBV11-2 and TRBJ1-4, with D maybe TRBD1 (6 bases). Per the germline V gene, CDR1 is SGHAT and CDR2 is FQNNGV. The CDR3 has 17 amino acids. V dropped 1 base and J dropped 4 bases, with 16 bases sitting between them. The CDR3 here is CASSLGRRGAINEKLFF. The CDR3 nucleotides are TGTGCCAGCAGCTTAGGCCGCCGGGGGGCCATTAATGAAAAACTGTTTTTT.

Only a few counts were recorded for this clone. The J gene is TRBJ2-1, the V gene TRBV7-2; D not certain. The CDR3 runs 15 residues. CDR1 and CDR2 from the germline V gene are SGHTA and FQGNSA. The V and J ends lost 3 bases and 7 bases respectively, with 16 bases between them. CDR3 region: CASSFQVAAQNEQFF. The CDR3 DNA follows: TGTGCCAGCAGCTTTCAGGTCGCTGCCCAGAATGAGCAGTTCTTC.

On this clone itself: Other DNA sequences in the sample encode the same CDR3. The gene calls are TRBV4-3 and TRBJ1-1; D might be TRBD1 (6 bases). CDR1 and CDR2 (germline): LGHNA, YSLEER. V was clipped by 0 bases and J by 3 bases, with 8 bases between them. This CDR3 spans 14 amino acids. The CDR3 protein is CASSQDPGDTEAFF. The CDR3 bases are TGCGCCAGCAGCCAAGATCCAGGGGACACTGAAGCTTTCTTT.

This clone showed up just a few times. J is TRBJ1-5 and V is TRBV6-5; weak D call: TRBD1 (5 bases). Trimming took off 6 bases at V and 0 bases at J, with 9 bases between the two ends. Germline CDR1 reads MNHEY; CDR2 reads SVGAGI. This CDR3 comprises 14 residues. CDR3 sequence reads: CASSPRDSNQPQHF. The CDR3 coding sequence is TGTGCCAGCAGCCCCAGGGATAGCAATCAGCCCCAGCATTTT.

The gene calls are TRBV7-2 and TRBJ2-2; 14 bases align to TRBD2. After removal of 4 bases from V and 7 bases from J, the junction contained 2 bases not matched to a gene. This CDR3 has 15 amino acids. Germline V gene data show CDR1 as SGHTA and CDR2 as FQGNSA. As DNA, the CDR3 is TGTGCCAGCAGCTCGACTAGCGGGAGGGGCGGGGAGCTGTTTTTT. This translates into CASSSTSGRGGELFF.

The CDR3 DNA reads TGTGCCGTCGCGGGGGGATTCACAGATACGCAGTATTTT. The encoded protein is CAVAGGFTDTQYF. This chain joins TRBV30 and TRBJ2-3; 8 bases are shared with TRBD2. CDR3 size: 13 residues. V lost 8 bases to trimming and J lost 2 bases; unmatched junction nucleotides: 6. Germline CDR1 GTSNPN, CDR2 SVGIG (reference sequence).

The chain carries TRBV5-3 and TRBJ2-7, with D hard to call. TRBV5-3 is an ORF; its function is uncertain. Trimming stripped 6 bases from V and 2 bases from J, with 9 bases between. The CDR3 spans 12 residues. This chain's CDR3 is CARTWAAYEQYF. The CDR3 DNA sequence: TGTGCCAGAACCTGGGCAGCCTACGAGCAGTACTTC.

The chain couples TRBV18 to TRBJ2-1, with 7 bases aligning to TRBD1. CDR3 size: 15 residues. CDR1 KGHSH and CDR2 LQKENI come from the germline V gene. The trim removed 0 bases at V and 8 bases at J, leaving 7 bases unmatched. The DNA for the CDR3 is TGTGCCAGCTCACCACCGGGGAACAGGGGACATGAGCAGTTCTTC. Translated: CASSPPGNRGHEQFF.

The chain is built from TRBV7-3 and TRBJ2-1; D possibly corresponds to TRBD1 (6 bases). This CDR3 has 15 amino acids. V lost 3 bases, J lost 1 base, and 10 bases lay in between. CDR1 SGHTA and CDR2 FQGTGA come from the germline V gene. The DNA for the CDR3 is TGTGCCAGCAGCTTGTCGCAGGGGTCCTACAATGAGCAGTTCTTC. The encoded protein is CASSLSQGSYNEQFF.

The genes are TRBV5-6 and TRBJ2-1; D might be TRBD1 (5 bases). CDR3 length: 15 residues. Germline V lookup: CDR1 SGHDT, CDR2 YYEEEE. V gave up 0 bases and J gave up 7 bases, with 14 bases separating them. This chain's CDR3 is CASSLDRSEINEQFF. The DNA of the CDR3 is TGTGCCAGCAGCTTGGACAGGTCAGAAATAAATGAGCAGTTCTTC.

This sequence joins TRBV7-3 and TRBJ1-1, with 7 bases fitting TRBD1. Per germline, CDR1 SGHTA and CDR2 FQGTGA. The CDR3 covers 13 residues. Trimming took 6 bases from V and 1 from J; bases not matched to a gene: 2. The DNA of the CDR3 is TGTGCCAGCAGAGGGGGCCGGAACACTGAAGCTTTCTTT. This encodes CASRGGRNTEAFF.

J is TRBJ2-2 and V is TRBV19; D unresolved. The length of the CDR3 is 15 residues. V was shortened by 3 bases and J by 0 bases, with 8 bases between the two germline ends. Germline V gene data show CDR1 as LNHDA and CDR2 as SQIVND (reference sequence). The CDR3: CASSMRQPNTGELFF. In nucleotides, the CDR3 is TGTGCCAGTAGTATGAGGCAGCCGAACACCGGGGAGCTGTTTTTT.

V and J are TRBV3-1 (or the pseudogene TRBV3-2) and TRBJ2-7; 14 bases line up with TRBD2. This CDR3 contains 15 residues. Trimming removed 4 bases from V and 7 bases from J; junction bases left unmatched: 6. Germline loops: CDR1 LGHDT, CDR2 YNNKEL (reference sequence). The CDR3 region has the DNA TGTGCCAGCAGCCCGACCGGACTAGCGGGAGGTGAGCAGTACTTC. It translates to CASSPTGLAGGEQYF.

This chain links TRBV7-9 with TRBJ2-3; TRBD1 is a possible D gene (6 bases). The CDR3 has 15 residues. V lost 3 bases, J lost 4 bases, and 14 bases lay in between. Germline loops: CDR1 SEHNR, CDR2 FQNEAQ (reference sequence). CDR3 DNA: TGTGCCAGCAGCTTTTCGACAGGTTGGTCAGATACGCAGTATTTT. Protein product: CASSFSTGWSDTQYF.

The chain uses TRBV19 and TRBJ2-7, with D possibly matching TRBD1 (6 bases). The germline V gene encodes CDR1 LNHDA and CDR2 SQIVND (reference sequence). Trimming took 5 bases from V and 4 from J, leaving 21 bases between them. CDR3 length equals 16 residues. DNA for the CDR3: TGTGCCAGTAGTCCCGGGGACACCTGGCCCCTTTACGAGCAGTACTTC. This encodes CASSPGDTWPLYEQYF.

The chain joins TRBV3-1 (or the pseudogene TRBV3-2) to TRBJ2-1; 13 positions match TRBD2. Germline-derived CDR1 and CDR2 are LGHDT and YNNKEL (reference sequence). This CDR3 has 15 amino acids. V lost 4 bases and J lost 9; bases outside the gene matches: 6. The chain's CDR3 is CASSPGTSGIGEQFF. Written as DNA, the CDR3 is TGTGCCAGCAGCCCCGGGACTAGCGGGATTGGTGAGCAGTTCTTC.

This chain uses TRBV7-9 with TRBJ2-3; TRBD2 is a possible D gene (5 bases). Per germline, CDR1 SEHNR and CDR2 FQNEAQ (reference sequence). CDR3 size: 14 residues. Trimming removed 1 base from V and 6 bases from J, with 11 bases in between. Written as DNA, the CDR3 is TGTGCCAGCAGCTTAGGCCCAGCGGAGGATACGCAGTATTTT. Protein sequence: CASSLGPAEDTQYF.

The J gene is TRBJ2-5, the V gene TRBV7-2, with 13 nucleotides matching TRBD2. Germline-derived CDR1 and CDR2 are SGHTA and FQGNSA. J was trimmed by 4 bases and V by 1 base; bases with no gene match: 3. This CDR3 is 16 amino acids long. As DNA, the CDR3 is TGTGCCAGCAGCTTAGAGGGGACTAGCGGGGTAGAGACCCAGTACTTC. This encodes CASSLEGTSGVETQYF.

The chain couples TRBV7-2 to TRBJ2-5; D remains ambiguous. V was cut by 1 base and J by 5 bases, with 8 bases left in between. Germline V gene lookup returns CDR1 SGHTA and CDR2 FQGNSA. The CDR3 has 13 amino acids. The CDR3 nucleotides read TGTGCCAGCAGCTTAGAGTGGGCGGAGACCCAGTACTTC. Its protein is CASSLEWAETQYF.